The 20 T cell receptor beta chains reported below all come from one sample, sequenced in a study of OX40 agonist ivuxolimab in advanced cancers. Repertoires were generated with immunoSEQ multiplex PCR, while TCRdb's copy carries only in-frame clones and drops some. This table holds 34,000 or so clones, roughly 79% found once. The sample here was CD4+ or CD8+ T cells sorted from blood, taken in a trial of the OX40 agonist ivuxolimab. These receptors were taken from an adult with an advanced solid tumor such as melanoma, head and neck, liver or kidney cancer.

V and J are TRBV9 and TRBJ2-3; D is undetermined. CDR1 SGDLS and CDR2 YYNGEE come from the germline V gene. This CDR3 is built from 15 residues. The ends were cut back, 0 bases at V and 5 bases at J, with 13 bases in the middle. The CDR3 protein is CASSVEGRLIDTQYF. CDR3 in DNA: TGTGCCAGCAGCGTAGAGGGTAGATTAATAGATACGCAGTATTTT.

In this sample, this clone turned up once. The chain recombines TRBV7-3 with TRBJ2-5, with 8 bases matching TRBD1. Germline lookup yields CDR1 SGHTA and CDR2 FQGTGA. V was clipped by 3 bases and J by 5 bases; unmatched bases: 8. This CDR3 spans 15 amino acids. This chain's CDR3 is CASSFSGGPEETQYF. In DNA, the CDR3 is TGTGCCAGCAGCTTCTCAGGGGGCCCGGAGGAGACCCAGTACTTC.

The chain employs TRBV28 and TRBJ2-2, with D possibly being TRBD2 (5 bases). From germline, CDR1 is MDHEN and CDR2 SYDVKM. Trimming pared 1 base from V and 5 bases from J, leaving 14 bases between. This CDR3 spans 16 amino acids. DNA for the CDR3: TGTGCCAGCAGTTTATCCGGGTCGGACTCAACCGGGGAGCTGTTTTTT. This translates into CASSLSGSDSTGELFF.

The CDR3 here is CASRGTWASGDNEQFF. CDR3 DNA: TGTGCCAGTAGGGGAACTTGGGCTAGCGGCGACAATGAGCAGTTCTTC. The genes are TRBV19 and TRBJ2-1; 7 positions match TRBD2. Germline-derived CDR1 and CDR2 are LNHDA and SQIVND (reference sequence). CDR3 length equals 16 residues. The ends lost 6 bases at V and 5 bases at J; junction bases unmatched: 13.

The chain has TRBV7-2 and TRBJ1-1; 11 nucleotides match TRBD1. The V gene's germline CDR1 is SGHTA and CDR2 FQGNSA. The CDR3 is 15 amino acids. V shed 5 bases, J shed 5 bases, and the junction held 7 bases outside the gene matches. Here the CDR3 reads CASSLGQGAHTEAFF. CDR3 nucleotide sequence: TGTGCCAGCAGCCTAGGACAGGGGGCGCATACTGAAGCTTTCTTT. Full variable domain (rest looked up from reference TRBV7-2 and TRBJ1-1): GAGVSQSPSNKVTEKGKDVELRCDPISGHTALYWYRQSLGQGLEFLIYFQGNSAPDKSGLPSDRFSAERTGGSVSTLTIQRTQQEDSAVYLCASSLGQGAHTEAFFGQGTRLTVV.

V gene TRBV18 combines with J gene TRBJ2-7; 13 bases fit TRBD2. The CDR3 contains 16 residues. V lost 4 bases, J lost 5 bases, and 8 bases stayed unmatched. The V gene's germline CDR1 is KGHSH and CDR2 LQKENI. The CDR3 DNA reads TGTGCCAGCTCACTACCGGGACTAGCGGGACTCCACGAGCAGTACTTC. Protein product: CASSLPGLAGLHEQYF. Full variable domain (rest looked up from reference TRBV18 and TRBJ2-7): NAGVMQNPRHLVRRRGQEARLRCSPMKGHSHVYWYRQLPEEGLKFMVYLQKENIIDESGMPKERFSAEFPKEGPSILRIQQVVRGDSAAYFCASSLPGLAGLHEQYFGPGTRLTVT.

V gene TRBV11-2 combines with J gene TRBJ2-3; D is unresolved. The CDR3 runs to 11 residues. CDR1 is SGHAT, CDR2 FQNNGV, per germline. V dropped 1 base and J dropped 5 bases, with 1 base sitting between them. The CDR3 DNA is TGTGCCAGCAGCTTAGGAGATACGCAGTATTTT. Encoded protein: CASSLGDTQYF.

This chain joins TRBV23-1 and TRBJ2-1; 7 nucleotides match TRBD2. TRBV23-1 is treated as an ORF (open reading frame) with a function not yet certain. The V and J ends lost 7 bases and 5 bases, in that order; junction bases with no gene match: 20. CDR3 size: 18 residues. CDR3 sequence: CASTLAGLGLAENNEQFF. CDR3 coding DNA: TGCGCCAGCACCCTTGCAGGCCTAGGGCTAGCGGAGAACAATGAGCAGTTCTTC.

This clone showed up just once. The chain employs TRBV7-3 and TRBJ2-5, with 8 bases fitting TRBD1. In germline, CDR1 is SGHTA, CDR2 FQGTGA. The length of the CDR3 is 13 residues. V was pared by 6 bases and J by 5 bases, with 5 bases of the junction left unmatched. The CDR3 region is CASRDRASETQYF. The CDR3 DNA is TGTGCCAGCAGGGACAGGGCGTCGGAGACCCAGTACTTC.

Concerning this clone itself: Mismatch with germline at one junction end may stem from a read error. The rearrangement links TRBV6-4 to TRBJ1-3; D is unresolved. CDR1 and CDR2 from the germline V gene are MRHNA and SNTAGT. The CDR3 contains 9 residues. For the CDR3, the DNA is TGCGCCGGGGGAAACACCATATATTTT. Protein product: CAGGNTIYF.

The chain combines TRBV28 with TRBJ1-2, with D hard to call. Trimming left V 8 bases short and J 5 bases short, with 15 bases between. The V gene's germline CDR1 is MDHEN and CDR2 SYDVKM. The length of the CDR3 is 13 residues. The CDR3 spells CASYLGVGYGYTF. The CDR3 nucleotides read TGTGCCAGCTATCTGGGAGTAGGATATGGCTACACCTTC.

The V and J genes are TRBV11-2 and TRBJ1-2; maybe TRBD1 (6 bases). Germline V gene sequence: CDR1 SGHAT, CDR2 FQNNGV. Trimming stripped 5 bases from V and 4 bases from J, with 14 bases between. This CDR3 has 14 residues. The CDR3 nucleotides read TGTGCCAGCAGCCAAAAACAGGGCTCCTATGGCTACACCTTC. It yields the protein CASSQKQGSYGYTF.

J is TRBJ1-2 and V is TRBV4-1; 7 positions match TRBD1. V lost 3 bases, J lost 1 base, and 11 bases stayed unmatched. This CDR3 is built from 17 residues. Looked up from germline, CDR1 is MGHRA and CDR2 is YSYEKL. CDR3 sequence reads: CASSHSTGQTINYGYTF. As DNA, the CDR3 is TGCGCCAGCAGCCACTCAACGGGACAGACGATTAACTATGGCTACACCTTC.

The chain employs TRBV7-8 and TRBJ2-2; 12 bases fit TRBD2. CDR3 length: 17 amino acids. CDR1 and CDR2 (germline): SGHVS, FQNEAQ. Germline trimming cut 5 bases from V and 0 bases from J; bases unmatched to any gene: 4. CDR3 protein: CASSPWTSGANTGELFF. In DNA, the CDR3 is TGTGCCAGCAGCCCGTGGACTAGCGGGGCGAACACCGGGGAGCTGTTTTTT.

V is TRBV6-5 and J is TRBJ1-2, with unresolved D. The V end was cut by 6 bases, the J end by 2 bases, with 10 bases between. This CDR3 comprises 13 residues. Germline V gene lookup returns CDR1 MNHEY and CDR2 SVGAGI. CDR3 sequence (DNA): TGTGCCAGCAGCCTGGACGAGAACTATGGCTACACCTTC. This codes for CASSLDENYGYTF.

This clone was detected once. This sample includes further DNA sequences coding for the same CDR3. The rearrangement links TRBV9 to TRBJ2-7, with TRBD1 matching 7 bases. Germline CDR1 is SGDLS and CDR2 is YYNGEE. The CDR3 has 13 amino acids. Trimming cost V 3 bases and J 2 bases; bases outside gene matches: 2. CDR3 nucleotides: TGTGCCAGCAGCGCCCAGGGGGCCTACGAGCAGTACTTC. This gives the protein CASSAQGAYEQYF.

V is TRBV5-1 and J is TRBJ1-2; D gene ambiguous. V lost 1 base and J lost 0, with 7 bases in between. This CDR3 is built from 14 residues. The germline V gene encodes CDR1 SGHRS and CDR2 YFSETQ. The CDR3 bases are TGCGCCAGCAGCTTGACCCCTCCTAACTATGGCTACACCTTC. Translating it yields CASSLTPPNYGYTF.

This rearrangement joins TRBV18 to TRBJ2-2, with 7 bases fitting TRBD1. The V gene's germline CDR1 is KGHSH and CDR2 LQKENI. The CDR3 covers 15 residues. With V trimmed by 6 bases and J by 3 bases, 7 bases remained unmatched. For the CDR3, the DNA is TGTGCCAGCTCCCCCCCGGGACAGCACACCGGGGAGCTGTTTTTT. As protein: CASSPPGQHTGELFF.

The rearrangement links TRBV7-3 to TRBJ2-3; 9 nucleotides line up with TRBD2. The CDR3 runs 21 residues. Germline V gene lookup returns CDR1 SGHTA and CDR2 FQGTGA. J gave up 0 bases and V 4 bases, and 20 bases lay outside the gene matches. Written as DNA, the CDR3 is TGTGCCAGCAGCTCCGCAAAGGGGACTAGCCGGGAGTTGACTAGCACAGATACGCAGTATTTT. Translating gives CASSSAKGTSRELTSTDTQYF.

The rearrangement uses TRBV27 and TRBJ2-5; TRBD2 matches at 7 bases. The V gene's germline CDR1 is MNHEY and CDR2 SMNVEV (reference sequence). The CDR3 spans 15 residues. Trimming removed 0 bases from V and 5 bases from J; junction bases left unmatched: 6. The CDR3 reads CASSLSPAGLETQYF. The CDR3 region has the DNA TGTGCCAGCAGTTTATCGCCAGCGGGACTGGAGACCCAGTACTTC.